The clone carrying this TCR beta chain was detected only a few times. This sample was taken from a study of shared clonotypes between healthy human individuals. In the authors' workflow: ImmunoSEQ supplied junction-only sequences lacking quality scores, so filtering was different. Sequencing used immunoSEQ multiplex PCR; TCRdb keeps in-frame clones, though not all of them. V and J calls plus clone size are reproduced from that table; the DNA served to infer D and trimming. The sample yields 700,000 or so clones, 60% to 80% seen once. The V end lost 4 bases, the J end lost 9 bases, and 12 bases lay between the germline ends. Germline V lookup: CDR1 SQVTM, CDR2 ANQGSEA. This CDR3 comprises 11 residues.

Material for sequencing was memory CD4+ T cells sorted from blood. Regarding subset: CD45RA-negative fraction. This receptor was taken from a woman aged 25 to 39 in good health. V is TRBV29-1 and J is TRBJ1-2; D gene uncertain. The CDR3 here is CSVAPQNRYTF. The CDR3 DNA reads TGCAGCGTTGCGCCCCAGAACCGCTACACCTTC.